One and the same sample provided the 17 T cell receptor beta chains below, sequenced in a study of blood T cell repertoires in COVID-19. Assay: immunoSEQ multiplex PCR; the TCRdb copy retains only in-frame clones and omits some. The sample yields roughly 260,000 clones, roughly 87% seen once. Sequencing was done on a sample of PBMCs or T cells enriched from blood (not recorded which). The receptors shown here come from a woman aged 30 to 39 with acute COVID-19.

The chain is built from TRBV29-1 and TRBJ2-5, with D perhaps TRBD1 (5 bases). Germline V gene lookup returns CDR1 SQVTM and CDR2 ANQGSEA. The CDR3 totals 12 residues. Trimming left V 6 bases short and J 2 bases short, with 10 bases between. The CDR3 DNA is TGCAGCGTGACACCAGGGCAAGAGACCCAGTACTTC. This sequence encodes CSVTPGQETQYF.

The chain's CDR3 is CASSERSGGARETQYF. CDR3 sequence (DNA): TGTGCCAGCAGTGAACGTAGCGGGGGGGCAAGGGAGACCCAGTACTTC. The rearrangement links TRBV2 to TRBJ2-5; 11 nucleotides line up with TRBD2. The CDR3 extends over 16 amino acids. Germline trimming cut 2 bases from V and 5 bases from J; bases unmatched to any gene: 7. CDR1 is SNHLY and CDR2 is FYNNEI in the germline V gene.

As to this clone: Other DNA sequences within the sample encode an identical CDR3. This sequence joins TRBV5-1 and TRBJ2-1, with 8 positions matching TRBD1. Germline CDR1 reads SGHRS; CDR2 reads YFSETQ. With V trimmed by 3 bases and J by 1 base, 3 bases remained unmatched. The CDR3 is 15 amino acids. CDR3 nucleotides: TGCGCCAGCAGCTCCGGACAGGGTTCCTACAATGAGCAGTTCTTC. Translated, it gives CASSSGQGSYNEQFF.

The V call is TRBV7-9, the J call TRBJ2-2; D not resolved. Trimming took off 4 bases at V and 5 bases at J, with 14 bases between the two ends. This CDR3 has 15 amino acids. Germline V lookup: CDR1 SEHNR, CDR2 FQNEAQ (reference sequence). CDR3 DNA sequence: TGTGCCAGCAGCTCCGTCTTTCGAGAGACCGGGGAGCTGTTTTTT. Encoded protein: CASSSVFRETGELFF.

The chain couples TRBV7-6 to TRBJ2-3; TRBD2 matches at 9 bases. V gave up 6 bases and J gave up 5 bases; unmatched junction bases: 9. The CDR3 is 15 amino acids. CDR1 and CDR2 from the germline V gene are SGHVS and FNYEAQ. The CDR3 sequence is CASRPLAGNGDTQYF. CDR3 sequence (DNA): TGTGCCAGCAGACCTCTAGCGGGAAACGGAGATACGCAGTATTTT.

CDR3 in amino acids: CASSLGQSSYNEQFF. The CDR3 coding sequence is TGCGCCAGCAGCCTGGGACAGTCCTCCTACAATGAGCAGTTCTTC. The chain has TRBV5-1 and TRBJ2-1; TRBD1 aligns across 7 bases. Germline CDR1 and CDR2: SGHRS and YFSETQ. There are 15 residues in the CDR3. Trimming removed 4 bases from V and 0 bases from J; junction bases left unmatched: 4.

This clone was recorded only once. V usage is TRBV6-5 and J usage is TRBJ1-1; no clear D gene. The V gene lost 2 bases and the J gene lost 8 bases, with 15 bases spanning the gap. Germline CDR1 is MNHEY and CDR2 is SVGAGI. The length of the CDR3 is 14 residues. The CDR3 loop reads CASSYAAIGWEAFF. For the CDR3, the DNA is TGTGCCAGCAGTTACGCGGCGATCGGGTGGGAAGCTTTCTTT.

The CDR3 spells CAISELAGGGDTQYF. As DNA, the CDR3 is TGTGCCATCAGTGAGCTAGCGGGAGGGGGAGATACGCAGTATTTT. This chain uses TRBV10-3 with TRBJ2-3; TRBD2 agrees at 12 bases. V lost 2 bases and J lost 5; bases outside the gene matches: 2. The CDR3 runs 15 residues. Per germline, CDR1 ENHRY and CDR2 SYGVKD.

The genes are TRBV7-2 and TRBJ1-2; 10 nucleotides match TRBD1. Germline V gene data show CDR1 as SGHTA and CDR2 as FQGNSA. V lost 5 bases to trimming and J lost 4 bases; unmatched junction nucleotides: 7. This CDR3 is 15 amino acids long. The CDR3 bases are TGTGCCAGCAGCACGGGGACAGGGGTCGGCTATGGCTACACCTTC. Translating it yields CASSTGTGVGYGYTF.

This clone has only one observation. Other DNA sequences within the sample encode an identical CDR3. V usage is TRBV30 and J usage is TRBJ1-2, with D uncertain. Germline CDR1 GTSNPN, CDR2 SVGIG (reference sequence). V was clipped by 2 bases and J by 4 bases, with 5 bases between them. The CDR3 spans 11 residues. Written as DNA, the CDR3 is TGTGCCTGGAGTACCGGCTATGGCTACACCTTC. It is translated as CAWSTGYGYTF.

The V gene is TRBV14, the J gene TRBJ2-1, with D maybe TRBD1 (6 bases). Trimming stripped 5 bases from V and 5 bases from J, with 13 bases between. The germline V gene encodes CDR1 SGHDN and CDR2 FVKESK. The CDR3 is made up of 14 amino acids. The CDR3 sequence is CASSTRPGDNEQFF. DNA for the CDR3: TGTGCCAGCAGCACTAGACCAGGGGACAATGAGCAGTTCTTC.

This chain links TRBV6-2 or TRBV6-3 with TRBJ2-3; tentatively, D is TRBD2 (5 bases). Germline V gives CDR1 MNHEY, CDR2 SVGEGT. The ends were cut back, 4 bases at V and 4 bases at J, with 18 bases in the middle. The CDR3 runs to 16 residues. In DNA, the CDR3 is TGTGCCAGCAGTTCGATTTCCGGGAAGAAAGCAGATACGCAGTATTTT. Encoded protein: CASSSISGKKADTQYF.

This chain links TRBV2 with TRBJ2-7, with D possibly being TRBD2 (5 bases). Trimming removed 6 bases from V and 0 bases from J, with 12 bases in between. Per germline, CDR1 SNHLY and CDR2 FYNNEI. The CDR3 sequence is 14 residues long. The CDR3 is CASRTGRTSYEQYF. In nucleotides, the CDR3 is TGTGCCAGCAGGACGGGGAGAACCTCCTACGAGCAGTACTTC.

J is TRBJ1-3 and V is TRBV5-6; tentatively, D is TRBD1 (5 bases). Germline values: CDR1 SGHDT, CDR2 YYEEEE. Trimming pared 3 bases from V and 3 bases from J, leaving 13 bases between. The CDR3 totals 15 residues. The CDR3 coding sequence is TGTGCCAGCAGCTGGGGCAGGACTATTGGAAACACCATATATTTT. This codes for CASSWGRTIGNTIYF.

The rearrangement links TRBV2 to TRBJ2-3; 9 nucleotides agree with TRBD2. V was clipped by 6 bases and J by 5 bases; unmatched bases: 12. CDR1 and CDR2 from the germline V gene are SNHLY and FYNNEI. This CDR3 region has 16 residues. DNA of the CDR3: TGTGCCAGCAGGAGGGCTAGCGGGGCCCAGGGAGATACGCAGTATTTT. Residues: CASRRASGAQGDTQYF.

This sequence joins TRBV4-1 and TRBJ2-1, with no clear D. The germline CDR1 and CDR2 sequences are MGHRA and YSYEKL. Trimming took off 2 bases at V and 3 bases at J, with 8 bases between the two ends. This CDR3 region has 14 residues. The CDR3 DNA reads as TGCGCCAGCAGCCAATCTCTCGGCTACAATGAGCAGTTCTTC. It specifies CASSQSLGYNEQFF.

This clone has only a few counts. V is TRBV27 and J is TRBJ1-5, with 11 bases lining up with TRBD1. With V trimmed by 8 bases and J by 7 bases, 4 bases remained unmatched. The CDR3 is 13 residues long. Germline values: CDR1 MNHEY, CDR2 SMNVEV (reference sequence). The CDR3, as DNA: TGTGCCAGCCAAAGGACAGGGGGCCAGCCCCAGCATTTT. It encodes CASQRTGGQPQHF.